The TCR beta chain described here comes from a study of T-cell memory formation after mild COVID-19. Study-wide context: Largely, the TCR clusters proved donor specific. Study-wide points: Nothing showed for sure that second-wave clones peaking on day 37 were SARS-CoV-2 specific. Clones that contracted clustered mainly in CM and EM if CD4+ and in EMRA if CD8+.

TCRdb passed the 5' RACE reads through MiXCR, listing each CDR3 protein once. The data show roughly 80,000 distinct CDR3 sequences, about 15% seen once. To note about this clonotype: Its target is not known.

Trimming shortened V by 3 bases and J by 7 bases, and 4 bases separated the two germline ends. The CDR3 is made up of 11 amino acids. The chain couples TRBV12-3 or TRBV12-4 to TRBJ2-1; D remains unclear. Sequenced material: PBMCs or a T cell subset sorted from them (not recorded which). This sequence originates from an adult woman who had mild COVID-19 (a few samples of this study predate the infection). Cell type and time point are not known. This CDR3 is CASSLENEQFF. Written as DNA, the CDR3 is TGTGCCAGCAGTTTGGAAAATGAGCAGTTCTTC.